What follows are 32 T cell receptor beta chains derived from one specimen sequenced in a study of blood T cells in healthy people across ages. A J-beta primer mix and a sample-barcoded 5' primer were used in a second PCR of about 6 to 12 cycles. TCRdb passed the 5' RACE reads through MiXCR, listing each CDR3 protein once. The sample has 550,000 to 700,000 distinct CDR3 sequences, 25% to 30% seen once; the top ten hold roughly 20%. Sequencing used blood. Receptor source: a woman between 65 and 79 years old in good health.

This rearrangement joins TRBV6-1 to TRBJ2-4; a weak D match, TRBD1 (5 bases). The ends were cut back, 7 bases at V and 0 bases at J, with 25 bases in the middle. CDR3 length equals 19 residues. CDR1 and CDR2 from the germline V gene are MNHNS and SASEGT. The CDR3 region has the DNA TGTGCCAGCACCCCAGGGTGGATTGGTTCAGGTCAAGCCAAAAACATTCAGTACTTC. Translated, it gives CASTPGWIGSGQAKNIQYF.

This clonotype was counted only a few times. The chain couples TRBV6-5 to TRBJ2-5; the match to TRBD1 covers 10 bases. The CDR3 has 14 amino acids. Trimming removed 8 bases from V and 3 bases from J; junction bases left unmatched: 6. CDR1 and CDR2 (germline): MNHEY, SVGAGI. CDR3 bases: TGTGCCAGCCGAAGGGACAGGGGAAAAGAGACCCAGTACTTC. It is translated as CASRRDRGKETQYF.

This clonotype was observed a few times. The junction does not match germline at one end; this may be a read error. The V call is TRBV3-1, the J call TRBJ2-5; maybe TRBD1 (5 bases). The CDR3 is 13 residues long. Per germline, CDR1 LGHDT and CDR2 YNNKEL (reference sequence). The DNA for the CDR3 is TGTGCCGGCAGCCAGGACGGACCCACCAGGGAGTACTTC. As protein: CAGSQDGPTREYF.

This clonotype showed up just a few times. V usage is TRBV9 and J usage is TRBJ2-3, with 8 nucleotides matching TRBD2. Unmatched junction bases numbered 14, after V lost 4 bases and J lost 1 base. The germline gives CDR1 SGDLS, CDR2 YYNGEE. The CDR3 has 18 amino acids. CDR3 in amino acids: CASSTAPGGIAGTDTQYF. As DNA, the CDR3 is TGTGCCAGCAGCACCGCACCGGGGGGGATAGCGGGCACAGATACGCAGTATTTT.

The chain recombines TRBV29-1 with TRBJ1-1, with D perhaps TRBD1 (6 bases). The germline gives CDR1 SQVTM, CDR2 ANQGSEA. V lost 4 bases and J lost 0, with 9 bases in between. This CDR3 spans 13 amino acids. The CDR3 spells CSVVTGMNTEAFF. In DNA form, the CDR3 reads TGCAGCGTTGTAACAGGGATGAACACTGAAGCTTTCTTT.

The chain has TRBV7-2 and TRBJ2-6, with a possible D match to TRBD1 (5 bases). Germline CDR1 is SGHTA and CDR2 is FQGNSA. Trimming cost V 7 bases and J 2 bases, with 18 bases left between them. The CDR3 runs 17 residues. CDR3 bases: TGTGCCAGCAACAATAGGGCAGGGCTAGCTGGGGCCAACGTCCTGACTTTC. Translated: CASNNRAGLAGANVLTF.

V usage is TRBV5-1 and J usage is TRBJ2-5; 9 bases map to TRBD1. The J call may not be correct, given that the DNA end is closer to TRBJ2-7. This CDR3 has 16 residues. CDR1 and CDR2 (germline): SGHRS, YFSETQ. The CDR3 is CASSVASGTGIYEQYF. The CDR3 nucleotides are TGCGCCAGCAGCGTCGCCTCCGGGACAGGGATCTACGAGCAGTACTTC.

This sequence joins TRBV29-1 and TRBJ2-7; D is ambiguous. The CDR3 has 13 amino acids. With 3 bases removed from V and 5 bases from J, the gap between germline ends came to 14 bases. CDR1 and CDR2 (germline): SQVTM, ANQGSEA. Written as DNA, the CDR3 is TGCAGCGTTGAGGTTACCTCGAGTGACGAGCAGTACTTC. Amino acid sequence: CSVEVTSSDEQYF.

Here the CDR3 reads CSARDPQGAETQYF. DNA of the CDR3: TGCAGTGCTAGAGATCCACAGGGGGCAGAGACCCAGTACTTC. This chain connects TRBV20-1 to TRBJ2-5; 9 bases are a match to TRBD1. Losses at the gene ends were 0 bases for V and 4 bases for J; bases not matched to a gene: 3. This CDR3 comprises 14 residues. The germline V gene encodes CDR1 DFQATT and CDR2 SNEGSKA (reference sequence).

This clonotype was seen a few times. V is TRBV12-3 or TRBV12-4 and J is TRBJ1-4, with D perhaps matching TRBD1 (6 bases). V gave up 0 bases and J gave up 6 bases, with 11 bases separating them. The CDR3 spans 15 residues. CDR3 sequence: CASSLAREGDEKLFF. CDR3 nucleotides: TGTGCCAGCAGTTTAGCTCGCGAGGGGGATGAAAAACTGTTTTTT.

There are a few counts of this clonotype. The J gene is TRBJ2-2, the V gene TRBV18, with 8 nucleotides matching TRBD2. Germline loops: CDR1 KGHSH, CDR2 LQKENI. The CDR3 loop spans 17 amino acids. Losses at the gene ends were 5 bases for V and 0 bases for J; bases not matched to a gene: 8. The DNA of the CDR3 is TGTGCCAGCTCAGGAGGACTAGCCAGCTCGAACACCGGGGAGCTGTTTTTT. Translation: CASSGGLASSNTGELFF.

As for this clonotype: A read error may account for a junction end that differs from germline. The rearrangement uses TRBV18 and TRBJ2-7; the D gene is possibly TRBD2 (6 bases). The CDR3 consists of 14 residues. Looked up from germline, CDR1 is KGHSH and CDR2 is LQKENI. CDR3 sequence reads: CTSSSDGSSYEQYF. DNA for the CDR3: TGTACCAGCTCATCGGACGGGAGCTCCTACGAGCAGTACTTC.

The chain recombines TRBV6-2 or TRBV6-3 with TRBJ1-2; 8 bases are a match to TRBD1. Germline values: CDR1 MNHEY, CDR2 SVGEGT. The CDR3 is made up of 16 amino acids. The ends lost 0 bases at V and 4 bases at J; junction bases unmatched: 7. For the CDR3, the DNA is TGTGCCAGCAGTTACTCGCCGGGACAGGCCCTCTATGGCTACACCTTC. Its translation: CASSYSPGQALYGYTF.

This clonotype was seen more than once but under ten times. The V and J genes are TRBV29-1 and TRBJ1-5; D remains ambiguous. Germline loops: CDR1 SQVTM, CDR2 ANQGSEA. Between the trimmed V and J ends, which lost 8 bases and 4 bases, there was a span of 18 bases. CDR3 length: 14 amino acids. The CDR3 reads CSLNCWQLNQPQHF. DNA for the CDR3: TGCAGCCTGAATTGTTGGCAACTGAATCAGCCCCAGCATTTT. Filled out from reference TRBV29-1 and TRBJ1-5, the complete variable domain reads SAVISQKPSRDICQRGTSLTIQCQVDSQVTMMFWYRQQPGQSLTLIATANQGSEATYESGFVIDKFPISRPNLTFSTLTVSNMSPEDSSIYLCSLNCWQLNQPQHFGDGTRLSIL.

The gene calls are TRBV7-9 and TRBJ2-5, with 7 positions matching TRBD1. The J call may be wrong; the DNA end is better matched by TRBJ2-7. Germline CDR1 SEHNR, CDR2 FQNEAQ (reference sequence). The CDR3 has 13 amino acids. The CDR3 spells CASSPGQQYEQYF. The CDR3, as DNA: TGTGCCAGCAGCCCGGGACAGCAATACGAGCAGTACTTC.

The chain employs TRBV7-3 and TRBJ2-5; 9 bases are shared with TRBD2. J gave up 3 bases and V 2 bases, and 4 bases lay outside the gene matches. The CDR3 has 15 amino acids. Germline V gene sequence: CDR1 SGHTA, CDR2 FQGTGA. The CDR3 reads CASSLLAGTKETQYF. The CDR3 DNA sequence: TGTGCCAGCAGCTTACTAGCGGGGACTAAAGAGACCCAGTACTTC. The full variable domain, completed using reference TRBV7-3 and TRBJ2-5, is GAGVSQTPSNKVTEKGKYVELRCDPISGHTALYWYRQSLGQGPEFLIYFQGTGAADDSGLPNDRFFAVRPEGSVSTLKIQRTERGDSAVYLCASSLLAGTKETQYFGPGTRLLVL.

This clonotype was counted a single time. A much larger clonotype is one base distant, so this may be a read error. Since the CDR3 does not end with the conserved phenylalanine or tryptophan, this likely comes from a read error. The J gene is TRBJ2-5, the V gene TRBV29-1, with no clear D. CDR1 is SQVTM, CDR2 ANQGSEA, per germline. Trimming stripped 0 bases from V and 4 bases from J, with 6 bases between. The CDR3 covers 12 residues. CDR3 coding DNA: TGCAGCGTTGAAGAAACTGGAGAGACCCAGTACTAC. This encodes CSVEETGETQYY.

The chain is built from TRBV12-3 or TRBV12-4 and TRBJ1-5, with TRBD1 matching over 7 bases. The CDR3 extends over 15 amino acids. The ends lost 3 bases at V and 2 bases at J; junction bases unmatched: 4. Written as DNA, the CDR3 is TGTGCCAGCAGTTTTGGACAGGTCGGCAATCAGCCCCAGCATTTT. It codes for CASSFGQVGNQPQHF.

This chain uses TRBV4-3 with TRBJ2-4; D may be TRBD2 (6 bases). The V and J ends lost 4 bases and 9 bases respectively, with 13 bases between them. Germline V lookup: CDR1 LGHNA, CDR2 YSLEER. This CDR3 is built from 13 residues. CDR3 nucleotide sequence: TGCGCCAGCAGCCCGGGGGACTTCGGCATTCAGTACTTC. This translates into CASSPGDFGIQYF.

The chain couples TRBV28 to TRBJ2-1, with 12 nucleotides matching TRBD2. Germline trimming cut 6 bases from V and 5 bases from J; bases unmatched to any gene: 2. The CDR3 sequence is 14 residues long. In germline, CDR1 is MDHEN, CDR2 SYDVKM. In nucleotides, the CDR3 is TGTGCCAGCAGAGGACTAGCGGGGAACAATGAGCAGTTCTTC. Its protein product is CASRGLAGNNEQFF. Full variable domain (outside the CDR3, taken from reference TRBV28 and TRBJ2-1): DVKVTQSSRYLVKRTGEKVFLECVQDMDHENMFWYRQDPGLGLRLIYFSYDVKMKEKGDIPEGYSVSREKKERFSLILESASTNQTSMYLCASRGLAGNNEQFFGPGTRLTVL.

The chain is built from TRBV7-8 and TRBJ2-5, with a tentative D call TRBD2 (6 bases). Germline CDR1 is SGHVS and CDR2 is FQNEAQ. The CDR3 runs to 16 residues. The V end was cut by 5 bases, the J end by 0 bases, with 16 bases between. The CDR3 DNA follows: TGTGCCAGCAGCCGCTACGGCGGGGTTTACCAAGAGACCCAGTACTTC. Its translation: CASSRYGGVYQETQYF.

J is TRBJ1-1 and V is TRBV7-3; TRBD1 is a possible D gene (6 bases). This CDR3 comprises 14 residues. CDR1 is SGHTA, CDR2 FQGTGA, per germline. V gave up 4 bases and J gave up 4 bases, with 13 bases separating them. The CDR3 region has the DNA TGTGCCAGCAGCTCCCAGGGGATACGCACTGAAGCTTTCTTT. It yields the protein CASSSQGIRTEAFF.

The chain combines TRBV4-3 with TRBJ2-4; D perhaps matches TRBD2 (6 bases). With 0 bases removed from V and 3 bases from J, the gap between germline ends came to 12 bases. Per the germline V gene, CDR1 is LGHNA and CDR2 is YSLEER. The CDR3 totals 16 residues. In DNA, the CDR3 is TGCGCCAGCAGCCAAGATTTTAGACTAGGCAAAAACATTCAGTACTTC. This encodes CASSQDFRLGKNIQYF.

The chain has TRBV20-1 and TRBJ2-5; TRBD2 agrees at 7 bases. The CDR3 contains 15 residues. Germline V lookup: CDR1 DFQATT, CDR2 SNEGSKA (reference sequence). Trimming cost V 6 bases and J 2 bases; bases outside gene matches: 12. In nucleotides, the CDR3 is TGCAGTGCCTTAACTGGGGGGGTTAGGCAAGAGACCCAGTACTTC. It is translated as CSALTGGVRQETQYF.

The rearrangement joins TRBV6-1 to TRBJ2-5; 9 positions agree with TRBD2. Looked up from germline, CDR1 is MNHNS and CDR2 is SASEGT. The length of the CDR3 is 16 residues. Trimming cost V 8 bases and J 3 bases; bases outside gene matches: 13. This CDR3 reads CASPYPGLAEEETQYF. The CDR3 DNA is TGTGCCAGCCCCTATCCGGGACTAGCAGAAGAAGAGACCCAGTACTTC.

The V call is TRBV2, the J call TRBJ2-7; perhaps TRBD1 as D (6 bases). V was clipped by 2 bases and J by 3 bases, with 11 bases between them. The CDR3 spans 14 residues. The germline gives CDR1 SNHLY, CDR2 FYNNEI. The CDR3 nucleotides are TGTGCCAGCAGTGAATCCAGGGGAATCTACGAGCAGTACTTC. Protein product: CASSESRGIYEQYF.

This clonotype has just a few counts. The CDR3 nucleotides are TGTGCCAGCAGCTTGGCGCGCCAGCCGGAGACCCAGTACTTC. It is translated as CASSLARQPETQYF. This chain links TRBV5-5 with TRBJ2-5; no definite D call. The germline V and J ends were trimmed by 0 bases and 5 bases, with 11 bases remaining between them. Germline V lookup: CDR1 SGHKS, CDR2 YYEKEE (reference sequence). CDR3 length: 14 amino acids.

The chain links TRBV7-6 to TRBJ2-5; D is unresolved. The CDR3 is made up of 11 amino acids. CDR1 and CDR2 from the germline V gene are SGHVS and FNYEAQ. The germline V and J ends were trimmed by 6 bases and 1 base, with 3 bases remaining between them. The CDR3 is CASRIQETQYF. CDR3 sequence (DNA): TGTGCCAGCAGGATCCAAGAGACCCAGTACTTC.

This clonotype turned up a few times. The chain carries TRBV29-1 and TRBJ2-5; 7 bases fit TRBD1. The CDR3 spans 13 residues. With V trimmed by 3 bases and J by 2 bases, 3 bases remained unmatched. The V gene's germline CDR1 is SQVTM and CDR2 ANQGSEA. Here the CDR3 reads CSVEGQSQETQYF. The CDR3 DNA reads as TGCAGCGTTGAGGGACAGTCTCAAGAGACCCAGTACTTC.

This clonotype was seen a single time. The rearrangement uses TRBV10-1 and TRBJ2-7, with D possibly matching TRBD2 (5 bases). V was trimmed by 0 bases and J by 5 bases, leaving 11 bases between them. Germline lookup yields CDR1 WNHNN and CDR2 SYGVQD (reference sequence). This CDR3 has 14 residues. DNA for the CDR3: TGCGCCAGCAGTGAGTCGCCAGGAGGCGACGAGCAGTACTTC. Protein sequence: CASSESPGGDEQYF.

This clonotype was detected a few times. V is TRBV2 and J is TRBJ2-1; TRBD2 aligns across 9 bases. Unmatched junction bases numbered 12, after V lost 6 bases and J lost 3 bases. Germline loops: CDR1 SNHLY, CDR2 FYNNEI. This CDR3 contains 17 residues. This chain's CDR3 is CASSIIVAGAVYNEQFF. CDR3 in DNA: TGTGCCAGCAGCATAATCGTAGCGGGGGCGGTCTACAATGAGCAGTTCTTC.

This clonotype was detected only a few times. The gene calls are TRBV7-3 and TRBJ2-2, with unresolved D. Trimming shortened V by 3 bases and J by 3 bases, and 5 bases separated the two germline ends. From germline, CDR1 is SGHTA and CDR2 FQGTGA. The CDR3 sequence is 13 residues long. The DNA of the CDR3 is TGTGCCAGCAGCTTTAAGGACACCGGGGAGCTGTTTTTT. This encodes CASSFKDTGELFF.